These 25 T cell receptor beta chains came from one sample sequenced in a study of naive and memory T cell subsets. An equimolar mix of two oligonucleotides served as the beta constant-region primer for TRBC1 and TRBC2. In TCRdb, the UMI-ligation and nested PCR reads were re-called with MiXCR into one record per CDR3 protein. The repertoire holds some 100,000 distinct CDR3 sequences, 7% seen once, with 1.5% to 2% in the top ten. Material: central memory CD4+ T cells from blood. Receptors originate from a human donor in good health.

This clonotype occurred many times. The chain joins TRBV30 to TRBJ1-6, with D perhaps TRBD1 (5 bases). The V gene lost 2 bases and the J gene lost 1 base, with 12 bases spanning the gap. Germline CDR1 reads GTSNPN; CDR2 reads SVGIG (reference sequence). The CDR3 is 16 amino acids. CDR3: CAWSPGGSSYNSPLHF. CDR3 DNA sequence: TGTGCCTGGAGTCCCGGGGGATCGTCCTATAATTCACCCCTCCACTTT.

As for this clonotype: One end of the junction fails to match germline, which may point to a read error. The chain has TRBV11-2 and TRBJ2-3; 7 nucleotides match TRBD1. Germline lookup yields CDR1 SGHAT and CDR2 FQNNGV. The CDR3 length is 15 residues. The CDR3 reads CASSIDRVSSDTQYF. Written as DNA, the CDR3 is TGTGCCAGCAGCATAGACAGGGTTTCTTCAGATACGCAGTATTTT.

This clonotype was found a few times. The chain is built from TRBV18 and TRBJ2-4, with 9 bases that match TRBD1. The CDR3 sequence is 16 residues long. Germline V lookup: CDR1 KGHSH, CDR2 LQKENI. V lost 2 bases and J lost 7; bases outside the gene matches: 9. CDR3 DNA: TGTGCCAGCTCACCAGCCGGAACAGGGGGCATGAACATTCAGTACTTC. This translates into CASSPAGTGGMNIQYF.

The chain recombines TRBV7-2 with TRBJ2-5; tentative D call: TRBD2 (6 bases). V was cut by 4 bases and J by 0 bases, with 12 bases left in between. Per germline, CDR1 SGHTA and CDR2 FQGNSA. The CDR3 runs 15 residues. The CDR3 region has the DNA TGTGCCAGCAGCTGGGGGGACGTTTACCAAGAGACCCAGTACTTC. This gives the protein CASSWGDVYQETQYF.

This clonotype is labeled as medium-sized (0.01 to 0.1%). The CDR3 loop is CSGSRGVNYEQYF. As DNA, the CDR3 is TGCAGCGGGTCCCGCGGGGTGAACTACGAGCAGTACTTC. This chain links TRBV29-1 with TRBJ2-7, with D maybe TRBD2 (6 bases). Per germline, CDR1 SQVTM and CDR2 ANQGSEA. Deletions cut 7 bases from V and 3 bases from J, with 16 bases between. The CDR3 runs 13 residues.

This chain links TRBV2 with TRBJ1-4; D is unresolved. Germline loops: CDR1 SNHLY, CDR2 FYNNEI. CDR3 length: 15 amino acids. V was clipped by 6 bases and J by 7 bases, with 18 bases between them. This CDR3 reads CASSIGRMPGEKLFF. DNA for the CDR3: TGTGCCAGCAGCATTGGACGGATGCCGGGTGAAAAACTGTTTTTT.

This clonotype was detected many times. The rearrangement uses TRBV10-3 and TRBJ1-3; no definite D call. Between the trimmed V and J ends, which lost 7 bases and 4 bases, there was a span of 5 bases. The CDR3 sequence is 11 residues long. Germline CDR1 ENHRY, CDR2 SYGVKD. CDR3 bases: TGTGCCATCAACCAGGGAAACACCATATATTTT. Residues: CAINQGNTIYF.

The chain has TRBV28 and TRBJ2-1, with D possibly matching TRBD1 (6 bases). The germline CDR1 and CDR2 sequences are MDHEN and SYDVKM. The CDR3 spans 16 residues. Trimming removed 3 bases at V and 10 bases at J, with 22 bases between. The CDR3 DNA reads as TGTGCCAGCAGTTTTCTCGGGACACTAACCGCTTTGGAGCAGTTCTTC. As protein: CASSFLGTLTALEQFF. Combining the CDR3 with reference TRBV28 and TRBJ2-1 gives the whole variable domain DVKVTQSSRYLVKRTGEKVFLECVQDMDHENMFWYRQDPGLGLRLIYFSYDVKMKEKGDIPEGYSVSREKKERFSLILESASTNQTSMYLCASSFLGTLTALEQFFGPGTRLTVL.

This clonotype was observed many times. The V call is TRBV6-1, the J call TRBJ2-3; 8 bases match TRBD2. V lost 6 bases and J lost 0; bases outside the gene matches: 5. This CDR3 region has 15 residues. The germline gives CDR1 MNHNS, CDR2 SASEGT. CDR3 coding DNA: TGTGCCAGCAGCCTGACTAGCGTTAGCACAGATACGCAGTATTTT. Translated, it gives CASSLTSVSTDTQYF.

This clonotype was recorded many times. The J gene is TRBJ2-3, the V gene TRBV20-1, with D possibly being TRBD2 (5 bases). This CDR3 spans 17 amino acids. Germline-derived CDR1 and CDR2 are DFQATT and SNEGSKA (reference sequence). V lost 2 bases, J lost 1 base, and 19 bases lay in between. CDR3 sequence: CSARSPHGVRGTDTQYF. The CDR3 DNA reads TGCAGTGCTAGATCTCCCCACGGGGTACGGGGCACAGATACGCAGTATTTT.

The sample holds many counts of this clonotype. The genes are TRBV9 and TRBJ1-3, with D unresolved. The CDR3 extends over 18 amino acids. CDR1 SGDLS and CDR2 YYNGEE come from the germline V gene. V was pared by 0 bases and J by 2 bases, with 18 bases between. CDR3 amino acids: CASSVASGWSVPGNTIYF. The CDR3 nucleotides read TGTGCCAGCAGCGTAGCTTCAGGTTGGAGTGTCCCTGGAAACACCATATATTTT.

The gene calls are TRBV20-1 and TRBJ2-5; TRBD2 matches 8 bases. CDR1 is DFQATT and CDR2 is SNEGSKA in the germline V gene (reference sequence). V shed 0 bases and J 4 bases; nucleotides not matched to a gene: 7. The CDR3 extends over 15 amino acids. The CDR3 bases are TGCAGTGCTAGAGATCCAGCTAGCGGGCGAGAGACCCAGTACTTC. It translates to CSARDPASGRETQYF.

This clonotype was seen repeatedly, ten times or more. The CDR3 coding sequence is TGTGCCAGCAGCTCAATAGGGGGAGGTGAAGCTTTCTTT. It codes for CASSSIGGGEAFF. V usage is TRBV28 and J usage is TRBJ1-1; D is perhaps TRBD1 (6 bases). V was cut by 6 bases and J by 7 bases, with 15 bases left in between. This CDR3 is 13 amino acids long. The germline V gene has CDR1 MDHEN and CDR2 SYDVKM.

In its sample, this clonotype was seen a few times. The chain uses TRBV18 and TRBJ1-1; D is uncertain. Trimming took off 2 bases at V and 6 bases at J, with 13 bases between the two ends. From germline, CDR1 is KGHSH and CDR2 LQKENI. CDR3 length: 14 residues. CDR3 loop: CASSPEAGPAEAFF. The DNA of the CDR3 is TGTGCCAGCTCACCAGAGGCAGGCCCGGCTGAAGCTTTCTTT.

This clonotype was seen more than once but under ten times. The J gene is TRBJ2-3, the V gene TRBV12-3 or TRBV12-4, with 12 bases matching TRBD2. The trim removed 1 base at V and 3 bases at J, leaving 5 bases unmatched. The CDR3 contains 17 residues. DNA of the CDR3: TGTGCCAGCAGTTTAGGGCGGACTAGCGGGGTTACAGATACGCAGTATTTT. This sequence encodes CASSLGRTSGVTDTQYF.

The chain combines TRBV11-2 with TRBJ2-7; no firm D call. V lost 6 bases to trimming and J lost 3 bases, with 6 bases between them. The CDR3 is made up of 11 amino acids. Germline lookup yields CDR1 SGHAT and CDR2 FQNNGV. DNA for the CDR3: TGTGCCAGCAGTTGGGACTACGAGCAGTACTTC. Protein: CASSWDYEQYF.

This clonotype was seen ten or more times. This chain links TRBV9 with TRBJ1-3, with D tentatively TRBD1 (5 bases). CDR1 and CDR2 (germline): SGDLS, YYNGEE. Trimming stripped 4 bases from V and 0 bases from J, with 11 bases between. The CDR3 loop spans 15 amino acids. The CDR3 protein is CASSSQTVSGNTIYF. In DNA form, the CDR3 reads TGTGCCAGCAGCTCCCAGACAGTCTCTGGAAACACCATATATTTT.

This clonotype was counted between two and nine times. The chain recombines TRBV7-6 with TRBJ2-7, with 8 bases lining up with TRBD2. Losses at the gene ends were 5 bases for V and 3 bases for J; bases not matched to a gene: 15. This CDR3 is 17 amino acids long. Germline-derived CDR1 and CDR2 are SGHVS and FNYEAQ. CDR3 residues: CASSNPLSGSGHYEQYF. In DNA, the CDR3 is TGTGCCAGCAGCAATCCGCTAAGCGGGAGCGGGCACTACGAGCAGTACTTC.

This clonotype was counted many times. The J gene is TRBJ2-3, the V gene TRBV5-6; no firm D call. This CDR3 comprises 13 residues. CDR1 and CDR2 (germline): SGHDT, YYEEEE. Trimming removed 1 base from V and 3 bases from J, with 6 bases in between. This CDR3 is CASSLLRTDTQYF. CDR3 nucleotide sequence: TGTGCCAGCAGCTTGCTAAGGACAGATACGCAGTATTTT.

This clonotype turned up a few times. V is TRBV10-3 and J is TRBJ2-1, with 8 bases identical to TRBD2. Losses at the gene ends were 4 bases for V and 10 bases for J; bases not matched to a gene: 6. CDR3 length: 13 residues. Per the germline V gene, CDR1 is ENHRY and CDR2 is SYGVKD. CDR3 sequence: CAISGQSGGEQFF. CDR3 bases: TGTGCCATCAGTGGCCAGTCGGGGGGGGAGCAGTTCTTC.

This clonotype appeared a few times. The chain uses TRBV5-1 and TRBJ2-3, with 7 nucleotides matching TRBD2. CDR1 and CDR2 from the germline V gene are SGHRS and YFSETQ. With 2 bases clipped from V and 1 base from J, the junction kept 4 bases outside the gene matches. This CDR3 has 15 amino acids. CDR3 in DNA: TGCGCCAGCAGCTTTCGGGGGGACGGCACAGATACGCAGTATTTT. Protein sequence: CASSFRGDGTDTQYF.

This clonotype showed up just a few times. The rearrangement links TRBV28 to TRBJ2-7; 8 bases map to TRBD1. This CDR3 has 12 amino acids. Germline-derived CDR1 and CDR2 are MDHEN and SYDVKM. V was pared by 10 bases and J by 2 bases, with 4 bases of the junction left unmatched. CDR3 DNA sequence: TGTGCCATCCGGGACAGGACCTACGAGCAGTACTTC. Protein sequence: CAIRDRTYEQYF.

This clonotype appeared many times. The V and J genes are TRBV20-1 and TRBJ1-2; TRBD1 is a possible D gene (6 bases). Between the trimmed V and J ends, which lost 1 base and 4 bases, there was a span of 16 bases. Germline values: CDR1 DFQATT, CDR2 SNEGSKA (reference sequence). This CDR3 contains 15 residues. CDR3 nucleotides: TGCAGTGCTAGAGGGCAACAGGGATCGTCCTATGGCTACACCTTC. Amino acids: CSARGQQGSSYGYTF.

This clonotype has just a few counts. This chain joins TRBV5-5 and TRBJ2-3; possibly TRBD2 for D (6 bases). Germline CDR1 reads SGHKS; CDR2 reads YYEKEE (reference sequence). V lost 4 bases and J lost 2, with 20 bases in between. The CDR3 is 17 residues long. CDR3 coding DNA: TGTGCCAGCAGCCCCGCACTTACTAGCCGCTTCACAGATACGCAGTATTTT. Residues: CASSPALTSRFTDTQYF.

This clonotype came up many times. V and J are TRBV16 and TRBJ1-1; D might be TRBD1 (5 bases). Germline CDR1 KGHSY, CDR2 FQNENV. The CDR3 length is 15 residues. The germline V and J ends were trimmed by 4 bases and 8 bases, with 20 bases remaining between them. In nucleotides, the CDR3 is TGTGCCAGCAGCCTTCGGGAGGGATGGGGGAAAGAAGCTTTCTTT. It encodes CASSLREGWGKEAFF.